These T cell receptor beta chains were read from a single sample in a study of blood T cell repertoires in COVID-19. Only in-frame clones appear in the TCRdb table, and some are missing; sequencing was by immunoSEQ multiplex PCR. The top ten hold around 8% of the sample, which has some 110,000 clones, 75% to 85% seen once. The material sequenced was peripheral blood. The receptors were gathered from a man aged 70-80 years with acute or convalescent COVID-19. The CDR3 runs from the conserved cysteine through the conserved F or W. Each record gives: V gene, D gene, J gene, clone size, CDR3 DNA, CDR3 protein. The D gene is left open where the match is weak. Size is omitted from some rows. Given values are once, few, many or a class for expanded clones.

V gene: TRBV5-1; D gene: -; J gene: TRBJ1-3; clone size: once; CDR3 DNA: TGCGCCAGCAGCCTATCAGGGGAATCTGGAAACACCATATATTTT; CDR3 protein: CASSLSGESGNTIYF
V gene: TRBV24-1; D gene: TRBD2; J gene: TRBJ2-7; clone size: -; CDR3 DNA: TGTGCCACCTCGGGTAGCGGGAGAACTTACGAGCAGTACTTC; CDR3 protein: CATSGSGRTYEQYF
V gene: TRBV27; D gene: TRBD2; J gene: TRBJ2-1; clone size: -; CDR3 DNA: TGTGCCAGCAGTGAGAAGCGGGGGGCGCGGAATGAGCAGTTCTTC; CDR3 protein: CASSEKRGARNEQFF
V gene: TRBV5-4; D gene: -; J gene: TRBJ2-7; clone size: -; CDR3 DNA: TGTGCCAGCAGCTTGGGGGGGCGTTCAAGCCACGAGCAGTACTTC; CDR3 protein: CASSLGGRSSHEQYF
V gene: TRBV29-1; D gene: -; J gene: TRBJ1-1; clone size: -; CDR3 DNA: TGCAGCGTTGAAGGGTCGGGGTGGGCTGAAGCTTTCTTT; CDR3 protein: CSVEGSGWAEAFF
V gene: TRBV19; D gene: TRBD1; J gene: TRBJ1-1; clone size: -; CDR3 DNA: TGTGCTGTAGGACAGGGGGCCAGGACTGAAGCTTTCTTT; CDR3 protein: CAVGQGARTEAFF
V gene: TRBV5-1; D gene: -; J gene: TRBJ2-7; clone size: -; CDR3 DNA: TGCGCCAGCAGCCCCCTGGAACAGTCTTTCTACGAGCAGTACTTC; CDR3 protein: CASSPLEQSFYEQYF
V gene: TRBV30; D gene: -; J gene: TRBJ2-7; clone size: -; CDR3 DNA: TGTGCCTGGAGTCGAAGGAGGGGGGGATCCGAGCAGTACTTC; CDR3 protein: CAWSRRRGGSEQYF
V gene: TRBV14; D gene: -; J gene: TRBJ2-1; clone size: -; CDR3 DNA: TGTGCCAGCAGCCAAGGAGGGGTGGCGGGGAGTTACAATGAGCAGTTCTTC; CDR3 protein: CASSQGGVAGSYNEQFF
V gene: TRBV3-1/TRBV3-2; D gene: TRBD2; J gene: TRBJ2-1; clone size: -; CDR3 DNA: TGTGCCAGCAGCCATACCAGGACTAGCGGGGGGCACAATGAGCAGTTCTTC; CDR3 protein: CASSHTRTSGGHNEQFF
V gene: TRBV15; D gene: -; J gene: TRBJ1-1; clone size: once; CDR3 DNA: TGTGCCACCAGCAGAGGGGGCAACCAGAACACTGAAGCTTTCTTT; CDR3 protein: CATSRGGNQNTEAFF
V gene: TRBV18; D gene: TRBD1; J gene: TRBJ1-6; clone size: -; CDR3 DNA: TGTGCCAGCTCACGTGGACAGGGTGACTCACCCCTCCACTTT; CDR3 protein: CASSRGQGDSPLHF
V gene: TRBV27; D gene: TRBD1; J gene: TRBJ1-1; clone size: -; CDR3 DNA: TGTGCCAGCAGTGCGACAGGGGCAAACACTGAAGCTTTCTTT; CDR3 protein: CASSATGANTEAFF
V gene: TRBV12-5; D gene: -; J gene: TRBJ1-2; clone size: -; CDR3 DNA: TGTGCTAGTGGACCCGGGGGGGTCGCATATGGCTACACCTTC; CDR3 protein: CASGPGGVAYGYTF
V gene: TRBV7-9; D gene: TRBD1; J gene: TRBJ2-6; clone size: -; CDR3 DNA: TGTGCCAGCAGCTTAAAAGCAGGGGGCAATTCAGGGGCCAACGTCCTGACTTTC; CDR3 protein: CASSLKAGGNSGANVLTF
V gene: TRBV2; D gene: TRBD1; J gene: TRBJ2-7; clone size: -; CDR3 DNA: TGTGCCAGCAGCGACAGGGAAGGACCGTACGAGCAGTACTTC; CDR3 protein: CASSDREGPYEQYF
V gene: TRBV6-5; D gene: -; J gene: TRBJ1-2; clone size: -; CDR3 DNA: TGTGCCAGCCCGGGAGACTATGGCTACACCTTC; CDR3 protein: CASPGDYGYTF
V gene: TRBV19; D gene: TRBD1; J gene: TRBJ1-5; clone size: few; CDR3 DNA: TGTGCCAGTACCTGGACAGGGGGGTATCAGCCCCAGCATTTT; CDR3 protein: CASTWTGGYQPQHF
V gene: TRBV12-5; D gene: -; J gene: TRBJ1-3; clone size: -; CDR3 DNA: TGTGCTAGTGCCCCCTGGGGGGTCCCTTACTCTGGAAACACCATATATTTT; CDR3 protein: CASAPWGVPYSGNTIYF
V gene: TRBV11-3; D gene: TRBD1; J gene: TRBJ2-1; clone size: few; CDR3 DNA: TGTGCCAGCAGCTTAGGGGGGACAGGGGGCTACAATGAGCAGTTCTTC; CDR3 protein: CASSLGGTGGYNEQFF
V gene: TRBV29-1; D gene: TRBD2; J gene: TRBJ2-1; clone size: -; CDR3 DNA: TGCAGCGTTTGGCGGGGGGGGCATGAGCAGTTCTTC; CDR3 protein: CSVWRGGHEQFF
V gene: TRBV5-6; D gene: TRBD2; J gene: TRBJ2-7; clone size: -; CDR3 DNA: TGTGCCAGCAGCTTGTTCCGCCCTAACCAGCGGGGGGGCTCCTACGAGCAGTACTTC; CDR3 protein: CASSLFRPNQRGGSYEQYF
V gene: TRBV14; D gene: TRBD2; J gene: TRBJ2-5; clone size: -; CDR3 DNA: TGTGCCAGCAGCCAAATCCGACTAGCGGGATTGGAGACCCAGTACTTC; CDR3 protein: CASSQIRLAGLETQYF
V gene: TRBV3-1/TRBV3-2; D gene: -; J gene: TRBJ1-5; clone size: -; CDR3 DNA: TGTGCCAGCAGCCAAGATCAGAATCAGCCCCAGCATTTT; CDR3 protein: CASSQDQNQPQHF
V gene: TRBV29-1; D gene: TRBD1; J gene: TRBJ1-1; clone size: -; CDR3 DNA: TGCAGCGCCGCGGACAGGGAGTCATCTGAAGCTTTCTTT; CDR3 protein: CSAADRESSEAFF
V gene: TRBV7-3; D gene: -; J gene: TRBJ2-2; clone size: -; CDR3 DNA: TGTGCCAGCAGCACAACAGTGGACACCGGGGAGCTGTTTTTT; CDR3 protein: CASSTTVDTGELFF
V gene: TRBV28; D gene: -; J gene: TRBJ2-1; clone size: -; CDR3 DNA: TGTGCCAGCAGCCCCCCGACAGGCGCCTACAATGAGCAGTTCTTC; CDR3 protein: CASSPPTGAYNEQFF
V gene: TRBV5-4; D gene: -; J gene: TRBJ1-1; clone size: -; CDR3 DNA: TGTGCCAGCAGGGCGGGGTTACGGACTGAAGCTTTCTTT; CDR3 protein: CASRAGLRTEAFF
V gene: TRBV5-1; D gene: TRBD1; J gene: TRBJ2-3; clone size: -; CDR3 DNA: TGCGCCAGCGGGACAGGGATCAGCACAGATACGCAGTATTTT; CDR3 protein: CASGTGISTDTQYF
V gene: TRBV3-1/TRBV3-2; D gene: -; J gene: TRBJ1-6; clone size: -; CDR3 DNA: TGTGCCAGCAGCCACCAGAATTCACCCCTCCACTTT; CDR3 protein: CASSHQNSPLHF
V gene: TRBV5-1; D gene: TRBD1; J gene: TRBJ1-4; clone size: -; CDR3 DNA: TGCGCCAGCAGCTTCGGACAGGCTCTTGGGGAAAAACTGTTTTTT; CDR3 protein: CASSFGQALGEKLFF